This T cell receptor (beta chain) was recovered during a study of vaccination and CD4 T cells after COVID-19. Cultured CD4+ T-cell DNA underwent Oncomine TCR Beta short-read sequencing. After culture, CD4+ T cells served as the source for genomic DNA extraction. TCRdb redid the calling of the PCR reads with MiXCR, one entry per CDR3 protein. The sample has about 11,000 distinct CDR3 sequences, about 31% seen once. This clonotype was counted only a few times. What it recognizes is unknown. Treatment described: approximately 9-day PBMC culture with coronavirus spike peptide pools or control peptides (ViraFEST assay). Peptide pools at around 10 ug/ml stimulated fewer than 2.5 million PBMCs per well with about 10 IU/ml IL-2. Germline V gene sequence: CDR1 MNHEY, CDR2 SMNVEV (reference sequence). CDR3 size: 14 residues. V shed 6 bases and J 4 bases; nucleotides not matched to a gene: 7.

The sequencing here drew on CD4+ T cells from blood, cultured in vitro, taken after SARS-CoV-2 vaccination. The sequence was obtained from a human donor who had recovered from COVID-19. The rearrangement uses TRBV27 and TRBJ2-7, with 9 bases aligning to TRBD1. In DNA, the CDR3 is TGTGCCAGCAGCCCGGGACAGGGTAGGTACGAGCAGTACTTC. Its translation is CASSPGQGRYEQYF.